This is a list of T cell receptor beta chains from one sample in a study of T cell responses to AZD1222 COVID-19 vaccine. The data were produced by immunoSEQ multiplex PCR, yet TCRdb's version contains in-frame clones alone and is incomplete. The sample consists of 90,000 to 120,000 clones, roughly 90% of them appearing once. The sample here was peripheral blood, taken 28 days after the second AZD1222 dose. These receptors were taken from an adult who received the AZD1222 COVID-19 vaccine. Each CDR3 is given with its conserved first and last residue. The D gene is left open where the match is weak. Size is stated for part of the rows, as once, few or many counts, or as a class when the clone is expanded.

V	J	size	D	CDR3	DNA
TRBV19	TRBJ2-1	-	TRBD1	CASTRTGNYEQFF	TGTGCCAGTACGAGGACAGGGAACTATGAGCAGTTCTTC
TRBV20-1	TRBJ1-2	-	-	CSARKLNGYTF	TGCAGTGCTAGAAAACTGAATGGCTACACCTTC
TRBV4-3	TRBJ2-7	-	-	CASSQELQGEWRERPYEQYF	TGCGCCAGCAGCCAAGAATTGCAGGGGGAGTGGCGGGAGCGTCCCTACGAGCAGTACTTC
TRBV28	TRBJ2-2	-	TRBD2	CASSWGLAGSTGELFF	TGTGCCAGCAGTTGGGGACTAGCGGGGTCCACCGGGGAGCTGTTTTTT
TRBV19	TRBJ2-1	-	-	CASTYLGSSHNEQFF	TGTGCCAGTACTTATCTGGGGAGCAGCCACAATGAGCAGTTCTTC
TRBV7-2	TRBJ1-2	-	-	CASSLGGANYGYTF	TGTGCCAGCAGCTTAGGGGGGGCTAACTATGGCTACACCTTC
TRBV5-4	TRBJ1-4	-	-	CASRKWGAAEKLFF	TGTGCCAGCCGCAAGTGGGGGGCGGCTGAAAAACTGTTTTTT
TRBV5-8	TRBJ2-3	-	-	CASSLRVTDTQYF	TGTGCCAGCAGCTTGAGGGTCACAGATACGCAGTATTTT
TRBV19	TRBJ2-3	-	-	CASGVGGDTQYF	TGTGCCAGTGGAGTCGGGGGAGATACGCAGTATTTT
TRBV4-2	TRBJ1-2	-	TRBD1	CASSPFVGDRSTNYGYTF	TGTGCCAGCAGCCCATTTGTGGGGGACAGGTCAACTAACTATGGCTACACCTTC
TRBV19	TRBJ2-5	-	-	CASSIGIGGETQYF	TGTGCCAGTAGTATCGGCATAGGAGGCGAGACCCAGTACTTC
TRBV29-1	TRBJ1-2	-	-	CSVEDRLPNYGYTF	TGCAGCGTTGAAGATCGACTGCCGAACTATGGCTACACCTTC
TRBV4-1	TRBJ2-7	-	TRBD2	CASSQDPGGAYEQYF	TGCGCCAGCAGCCAAGATCCCGGGGGGGCCTACGAGCAGTACTTC
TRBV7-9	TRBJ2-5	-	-	CASSPGYLQETQYF	TGTGCCAGCAGCCCCGGTTACCTGCAAGAGACCCAGTACTTC
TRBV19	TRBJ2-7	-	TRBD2	CASSMLAGVYEQYF	TGTGCCAGTAGTATGCTGGCGGGGGTGTACGAGCAGTACTTC
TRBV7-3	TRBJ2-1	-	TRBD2	CASSPLAGGLNEQFF	TGTGCCAGCAGCCCTCTAGCGGGGGGGCTCAATGAGCAGTTCTTC
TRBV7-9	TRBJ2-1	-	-	CASSPPGPAGTSNEQFF	TGTGCCAGCAGCCCCCCAGGGCCGGCAGGAACGTCTAATGAGCAGTTCTTC
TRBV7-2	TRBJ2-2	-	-	CASSLDRGGTGELFF	TGTGCCAGCAGCTTAGATAGAGGGGGCACCGGGGAGCTGTTTTTT
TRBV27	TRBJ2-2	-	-	CASSEGMNTGELFF	TGTGCCAGCAGTGAGGGAATGAACACCGGGGAGCTGTTTTTT
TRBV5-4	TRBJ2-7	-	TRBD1	CASSLGTGNSYEQYF	TGTGCCAGCAGCTTGGGGACAGGGAATTCCTACGAGCAGTACTTC
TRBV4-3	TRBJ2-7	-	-	CASSLNRDFFTYEQYF	TGCGCCAGCAGCCTTAACCGGGACTTTTTCACCTACGAGCAGTACTTC
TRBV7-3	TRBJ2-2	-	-	CASSPRLFDGELFF	TGTGCCAGCAGCCCACGACTCTTCGACGGGGAGCTGTTTTTT
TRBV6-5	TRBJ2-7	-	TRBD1	CARKVQGQGLYEQYF	TGTGCCAGAAAAGTACAGGGACAGGGGTTGTACGAGCAGTACTTC
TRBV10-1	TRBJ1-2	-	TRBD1	CASSEKGAGYGYTF	TGCGCCAGCAGTGAAAAGGGGGCTGGCTATGGCTACACCTTC
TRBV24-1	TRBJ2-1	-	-	CATSDSTVGNEQFF	TGTGCCACCAGTGATTCCACCGTCGGCAATGAGCAGTTCTTC
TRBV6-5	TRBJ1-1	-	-	CASSPPGRRNTEAFF	TGTGCCAGCAGTCCCCCGGGGAGGAGGAACACTGAAGCTTTCTTT
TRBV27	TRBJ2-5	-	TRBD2	CASREGVAGAKETQYF	TGTGCCAGTAGAGAGGGGGTAGCGGGAGCAAAGGAGACCCAGTACTTC
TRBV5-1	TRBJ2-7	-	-	CASSFDRSYEQYF	TGCGCCAGCAGCTTTGACAGATCCTACGAGCAGTACTTC
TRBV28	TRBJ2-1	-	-	CASTLLPRVDEQFF	TGTGCCAGCACCCTCCTTCCCAGGGTCGATGAGCAGTTCTTC
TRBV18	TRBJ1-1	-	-	CASSPLRGQGNTEAFF	TGTGCCAGCTCACCCCTCAGAGGGCAGGGGAACACTGAAGCTTTCTTT
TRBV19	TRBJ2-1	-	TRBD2	CASMWASGGADEQFF	TGTGCCAGTATGTGGGCTAGCGGGGGGGCCGATGAGCAGTTCTTC
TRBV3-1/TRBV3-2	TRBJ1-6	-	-	CASSQASQSNSPLHF	TGTGCCAGCAGCCAGGCTAGCCAGAGTAATTCACCCCTCCACTTT
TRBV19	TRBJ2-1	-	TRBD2	CATRSGGALYNEQFF	TGTGCCACCAGGAGCGGGGGGGCCCTCTACAATGAGCAGTTCTTC
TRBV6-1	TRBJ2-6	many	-	CASSEEGAGANVLTF	TGTGCCAGCAGTGAAGAGGGGGCTGGGGCCAACGTCCTGACTTTC
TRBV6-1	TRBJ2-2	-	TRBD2	CASSERTSRATGELFF	TGTGCCAGCAGTGAAAGGACTAGCCGGGCCACCGGGGAGCTGTTTTTT
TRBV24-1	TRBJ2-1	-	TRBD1	CATSDRQGSSYNEQFF	TGTGCCACCAGTGACCGACAGGGGAGCTCCTACAATGAGCAGTTCTTC
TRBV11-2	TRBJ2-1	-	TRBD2	CASSSGTSFYNEQFF	TGTGCCAGCAGCTCCGGGACTAGCTTCTACAATGAGCAGTTCTTC
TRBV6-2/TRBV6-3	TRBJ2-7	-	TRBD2	CASSSPTSGGYEQYF	TGTGCCAGCAGTTCGCCTACTAGCGGGGGTTACGAGCAGTACTTC
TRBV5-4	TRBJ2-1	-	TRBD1	CASSRDRGFSYNEQFF	TGTGCCAGCAGCAGGGACAGGGGGTTCTCCTACAATGAGCAGTTCTTC
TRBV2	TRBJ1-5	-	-	CASSEFGVSNQPQHF	TGTGCCAGCAGTGAATTTGGGGTTAGCAATCAGCCCCAGCATTTT
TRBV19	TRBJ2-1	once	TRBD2	CASSISAGGSYNEQFF	TGTGCCAGTAGTATTTCGGCGGGGGGCTCCTACAATGAGCAGTTCTTC
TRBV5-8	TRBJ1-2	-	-	CASSFSGRANYGYTF	TGTGCCAGCAGCTTCTCCGGTAGGGCTAACTATGGCTACACCTTC
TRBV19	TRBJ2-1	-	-	CASLPHGQGGYNEQFF	TGTGCCTCTCTCCCCCACGGGCAGGGGGGCTACAATGAGCAGTTCTTC
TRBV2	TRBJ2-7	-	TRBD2	CASFRLAGAYEQYF	TGTGCCAGCTTCCGACTAGCGGGAGCATACGAGCAGTACTTC
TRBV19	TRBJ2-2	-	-	CASSPLPSAGELFF	TGTGCCAGTAGCCCTCTCCCCTCGGCGGGGGAGCTGTTTTTT
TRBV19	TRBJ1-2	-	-	CASSILESTGRRYTF	TGTGCCAGTAGTATCTTGGAGTCCACAGGCCGCCGCTACACCTTC
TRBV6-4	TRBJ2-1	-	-	CASSDTSVGEQFF	TGTGCCAGCAGTGACACCAGTGTCGGTGAGCAGTTCTTC
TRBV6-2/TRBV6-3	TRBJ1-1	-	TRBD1	CASSDTGTGLEAFF	TGTGCCAGCAGTGACACCGGGACAGGGCTTGAAGCTTTCTTT
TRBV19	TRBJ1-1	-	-	CASSPDRWRSLANTEAFF	TGTGCCAGTAGCCCAGACAGGTGGCGGTCGCTTGCGAACACTGAAGCTTTCTTT